This record looks at one T cell receptor beta chain sequence and its context. This clonotype was seen many times. The target of this receptor is not known. Base-call qualities are not available, and no considerably larger clone is one nucleotide away. These data are taken from a study of T-cell reconstitution after alpha-beta-depleted transplantation in children (TCRdb year 2016). For the wider study: Using TCR repertoire profiling, the study quantitatively followed how T-cell immune reconstitution unfolded in children after TCRalphabeta/CD19-depleted allogeneic hematopoietic cell transplantation. The paper's findings and limits, for the study overall: Apparently early alphabetaT-cell count recovery about two months after transplant reportedly relied on only several hundred rapidly expanded clones derived from non-depleted graft cells. In some patients, the high TCRbeta diversity seen at day 60 was put down to recipient T cells and intrathymic progenitors that had survived conditioning. The frequencies of hyperexpanded clones fell over the following months, and after one year, T-cell counts and TCRbeta diversity were mostly attributed to newly produced T cells.

CDR1 MDHEN and CDR2 SYDVKM are derived from the germline V gene. The CDR3 measures 11 amino acids from cysteine to phenylalanine. Only the CDR3 portion is preserved as DNA: 33 bases, with reading frame beginning at the first base. The germline ends are 6 bases apart after V is trimmed by 6 bases and J by 3 bases. Reading the label with the study, this specimen's treatment or condition is: allogeneic hematopoietic cell transplantation with graft depleted of TCRalphabeta T cells and CD19 B cells. The transplant recipients were children given TCRalphabeta/CD19-depleted allogeneic hematopoietic cell grafts. The method was PCR. Sequenced using an Illumina HiSeq 2500. Molecular barcoding was employed in the preparation of TCR libraries, with unique molecular identifiers being used to normalize TCRbeta repertoire quantification. The public reads were reanalyzed by TCRdb: fastp trimming at Q25, MiXCR alignment, in-frame beta chains only. Rows matching on CDR3 protein sequence are summarized as one entry with the most common DNA and genes. Recorded for this sample are hundreds of thousands of distinct CDR3 sequences; around a tenth of them occurred a single time. Of the sample, about a quarter falls within the top ten clones.

The TCR originated in a male patient between 2 and 10 years old who had a stem cell transplant for chronic granulomatous disease, so the T cells may come from the graft donor. The V and J segments used are TRBV28 and TRBJ2-7, with the D segment identity uncertain. The sequences come from peripheral blood, collected 180 days after TCRalphabeta/CD19-depleted stem cell transplant. The DNA sequence is as follows: TGTGCCAGCAGCTTGAACTACGAGCAGTACTTC. It codes for CASSLNYEQYF.